Given below is one T cell receptor beta chain in context. The CDR3 has 16 residues. The germline gives CDR1 KGHDR, CDR2 SFDVKD. Trimming at V came to 3 bases and at J to 4 bases, leaving 4 bases not matched to a gene. The data stem from a study of blood T cell repertoires in COVID-19. Authors' processing steps: Amplification with reference gene primers provided the estimates of nucleated cell counts. The method was immunoSEQ multiplex PCR; TCRdb's version includes in-frame clones alone and lacks a portion of them. That table furnishes V, J and clone size, whereas the DNA furnished D and trimming. The data show about 15,000 clones, with around nine tenths seen just once and 31% held by the top ten.

V gene TRBV24-1 combines with J gene TRBJ2-1, with 11 bases that match TRBD2. The TCR was taken from a woman older than 75 with COVID-19, enrolled during active disease. The sequencing sample was made of peripheral blood. The CDR3 DNA reads TGTGCCACCAGTGATCCAGGACTAGCGGGTTACAATGAGCAGTTCTTC. It specifies CATSDPGLAGYNEQFF.